One and the same sample provided the 17 T cell receptor beta chains below, sequenced in a study of metastatic and nonmetastatic thyroid tumors. Every patient underwent thyroid surgery untreated. Through MiXCR, TCRdb re-clonotyped the PCR reads. The sample gives over 30,000 clones, around 33% of which show up once; 16% is in the top ten. Sequencing was performed on tumor tissue. These TCRs come from a female donor with papillary thyroid cancer or a benign thyroid nodule (not recorded which). Some clones in this sample may be carry-over from other donors' samples.

This clone was recorded a few times. CDR3 region: CASSLLGESDEQYF. The CDR3 bases are TGTGCCAGCAGCCTCCTGGGGGAGTCGGACGAGCAGTACTTC. The V and J genes are TRBV11-2 and TRBJ2-7; tentatively, D is TRBD1 or TRBD2 (5 bases each). This CDR3 region has 14 residues. Looked up from germline, CDR1 is SGHAT and CDR2 is FQNNGV. Trimming cost V 5 bases and J 5 bases, with 16 bases left between them.

The chain links TRBV6-1 to TRBJ1-5; TRBD1 matches 8 bases. V gave up 2 bases and J gave up 1 base; unmatched junction bases: 4. From germline, CDR1 is MNHNS and CDR2 SASEGT. The CDR3 runs 16 residues. In DNA form, the CDR3 reads TGTGCCAGCAGTGAATCAGGGGGCGCGAGCAATCAGCCCCAGCATTTT. Its protein is CASSESGGASNQPQHF.

By share, this clone counts as medium-sized. The chain is built from TRBV7-6 and TRBJ2-7; D gene uncertain. Germline V gene data show CDR1 as SGHVS and CDR2 as FNYEAQ. The V end was cut by 1 base, the J end by 3 bases, with 7 bases between. This CDR3 region has 13 residues. The CDR3 loop is CASSLELGYEQYF. CDR3 DNA sequence: TGTGCCAGCAGCTTAGAGCTGGGCTACGAGCAGTACTTC.

The V gene is TRBV5-1, the J gene TRBJ2-1; 8 nucleotides line up with TRBD2. Trimming took 7 bases from V and 8 from J; bases not matched to a gene: 11. Per the germline V gene, CDR1 is SGHRS and CDR2 is YFSETQ. This CDR3 is built from 14 residues. CDR3 amino acids: CASSREGLGDEQFF. In nucleotides, the CDR3 is TGCGCCAGCTCCCGGGAGGGGCTTGGGGATGAGCAGTTCTTC. The full variable domain, with the rest looked up from reference TRBV5-1 and TRBJ2-1, is KAGVTQTPRYLIKTRGQQVTLSCSPISGHRSVSWYQQTPGQGLQFLFEYFSETQRNKGNFPGRFSGRQFSNSRSEMNVSTLELGDSALYLCASSREGLGDEQFFGPGTRLTVL.

The chain links TRBV20-1 to TRBJ2-5; 13 bases agree with TRBD2. Germline V CDR1 and CDR2: DFQATT, SNEGSKA (reference sequence). This CDR3 comprises 17 residues. V was pared by 1 base and J by 2 bases, with 7 bases of the junction left unmatched. CDR3 nucleotide sequence: TGCAGTGCTAGAGGGACTAGCGGGGGAGGACCGCAAGAGACCCAGTACTTC. This translates into CSARGTSGGGPQETQYF.

The chain recombines TRBV6-2 or TRBV6-3 with TRBJ1-2; D remains ambiguous. Germline lookup yields CDR1 MNHEY and CDR2 SVGEGT. Trimming shortened V by 8 bases and J by 8 bases, and 3 bases separated the two germline ends. The CDR3 extends over 8 amino acids. Here the CDR3 reads CASGGYTF. The CDR3 bases are TGTGCCAGCGGGGGCTACACCTTC.

This clone was seen only a few times. This rearrangement joins TRBV10-2 to TRBJ2-7; 9 positions match TRBD1. Trimming at V came to 8 bases and at J to 2 bases, leaving 10 bases not matched to a gene. CDR3 length: 15 residues. CDR1 is WSHSY and CDR2 is SAAADI in the germline V gene. In DNA, the CDR3 is TGCGCCAGCCGCCGGGACAGGGCGTTAACCTACGAGCAGTACTTC. This gives the protein CASRRDRALTYEQYF.

This clone has more than one count but fewer than ten. The chain joins TRBV6-1 to TRBJ1-6; TRBD1 might be the D (6 bases). Germline assignment: CDR1 MNHNS and CDR2 SASEGT. With 6 bases removed from V and 0 bases from J, the gap between germline ends came to 9 bases. The length of the CDR3 is 15 residues. The CDR3: CASSEDSSYNSPLHF. The CDR3, as DNA: TGTGCCAGCAGCGAGGACAGCTCCTATAATTCACCCCTCCACTTT.

This clone was found a few times. The chain recombines TRBV19 with TRBJ1-4; a weak D match, TRBD1 (5 bases). Per germline, CDR1 LNHDA and CDR2 SQIVND (reference sequence). The CDR3 has 14 residues. V lost 6 bases, J lost 0 bases, and 8 bases lay in between. DNA of the CDR3: TGTGCCAGTAGCCTGACAGCAACTAATGAAAAACTGTTTTTT. Its translation is CASSLTATNEKLFF.

The chain has TRBV6-2 or TRBV6-3 and TRBJ2-7, with 9 bases lining up with TRBD1. The CDR3 is made up of 14 amino acids. Trimming at V came to 0 bases and at J to 5 bases, leaving 2 bases not matched to a gene. Germline V gives CDR1 MNHEY, CDR2 SVGEGT. As DNA, the CDR3 is TGTGCCAGCAGTTACTCGGACAGGGGACACGAGCAGTACTTC. Amino acid sequence: CASSYSDRGHEQYF.

This clone was seen a handful of times. The junction departs from germline at one end; a sequencing error may be responsible. This rearrangement joins TRBV6-2 or TRBV6-3 to TRBJ2-2; the D gene is possibly TRBD2 (5 bases). The germline CDR1 and CDR2 sequences are MNHEY and SVGEGT. The CDR3 runs 13 residues. In DNA form, the CDR3 reads TGTGCCAGCAGTGTTCAGGAGAACGGGGAGCTGTTCTTT. This codes for CASSVQENGELFF.

This clone came up a few times. This chain links TRBV2 with TRBJ1-2, with 10 positions matching TRBD1. With V trimmed by 7 bases and J by 4 bases, 6 bases remained unmatched. Germline loops: CDR1 SNHLY, CDR2 FYNNEI. The CDR3 runs 14 residues. In DNA form, the CDR3 reads TGTGCCAGCAATACCGGGACAGGGGCCTATGGCTACACCTTC. Translation gives CASNTGTGAYGYTF.

Of note for this clone: It is unclear where the CDR3 begins or ends on the DNA, so no DNA is shown, and the CDR3 is as TCRdb lists it. J is TRBJ2-5 and V is TRBV27; the DNA was not used to check the table's D call, TRBD2. Both ends counted, the CDR3 spans 14 residues. CDR1 is MNHEY and CDR2 is SMNVEV in the germline V gene (reference sequence). This CDR3 reads CASTPVGPGETQYF.

The J gene is TRBJ1-5, the V gene TRBV18; D perhaps matches TRBD1 (5 bases). CDR3 size: 14 residues. Deletions cut 3 bases from V and 0 bases from J, with 6 bases between. Germline assignment: CDR1 KGHSH and CDR2 LQKENI. The chain's CDR3 is CASSPGVSNQPQHF. In nucleotides, the CDR3 is TGTGCCAGCTCACCGGGGGTTAGCAATCAGCCCCAGCATTTT.

This clone has only a few counts. In DNA, the CDR3 is TGCGCCAGCAGCTTGGCCCTTGCCGGACAGGGGAACACCGGGGAGCTGTTTTTT. Translated, it gives CASSLALAGQGNTGELFF. The chain is built from TRBV5-1 and TRBJ2-2, with 8 bases identical to TRBD1. This CDR3 is built from 18 residues. Germline CDR1 and CDR2: SGHRS and YFSETQ. V lost 0 bases and J lost 1; bases outside the gene matches: 8.

This clone has a handful of counts. The rearrangement links TRBV27 to TRBJ1-3; D remains ambiguous. The CDR3 length is 12 residues. Trimming removed 8 bases at V and 0 bases at J, with 5 bases between. The germline V gene encodes CDR1 MNHEY and CDR2 SMNVEV (reference sequence). This CDR3 is CASGTSGNTIYF. For the CDR3, the DNA is TGTGCCAGCGGCACCTCTGGAAACACCATATATTTT.

A word on this clone: An end of the junction differs from the germline gene, which may be a read error. The J gene is TRBJ2-7, the V gene TRBV7-3, with 8 bases matching TRBD1. CDR1 and CDR2 (germline): SGHTA, FQGTGA. The CDR3 covers 14 residues. The CDR3 DNA reads as TGTGTCAGCAGCTTAGCAGGACAGGGCAGCGAGCAGTACTTC. As protein: CVSSLAGQGSEQYF.